The T cell receptor (beta chain) described here comes from a study of beta chain features in type 1 diabetes. Expressed TCRB transcripts got sequenced, as all isolated RNA was reverse transcribed. Sequenced naive, central memory and regulatory T cell samples produced an average of around 3.8 million reads. Using immunoSEQ multiplex PCR, the repertoire was profiled, and TCRdb retains in-frame clones only, with some absent. The sample includes about 40,000 clones, approximately 50% seen only once; the top ten take 0.72%. After removal of 4 bases from V and 0 bases from J, the junction contained 12 bases not matched to a gene. Germline V CDR1 and CDR2: SGDLS, YYNGEE. This CDR3 is built from 17 residues.

The origin of this receptor is a woman aged 18-30 years in good health. The chain recombines TRBV9 with TRBJ2-7; 8 positions agree with TRBD2. Sequenced material: central memory CD4+ T cells from blood. The CDR3 here is CASSPRAGLVHSYEQYF. CDR3 in DNA: TGTGCCAGCAGCCCCCGGGCGGGACTAGTTCACTCCTACGAGCAGTACTTC.